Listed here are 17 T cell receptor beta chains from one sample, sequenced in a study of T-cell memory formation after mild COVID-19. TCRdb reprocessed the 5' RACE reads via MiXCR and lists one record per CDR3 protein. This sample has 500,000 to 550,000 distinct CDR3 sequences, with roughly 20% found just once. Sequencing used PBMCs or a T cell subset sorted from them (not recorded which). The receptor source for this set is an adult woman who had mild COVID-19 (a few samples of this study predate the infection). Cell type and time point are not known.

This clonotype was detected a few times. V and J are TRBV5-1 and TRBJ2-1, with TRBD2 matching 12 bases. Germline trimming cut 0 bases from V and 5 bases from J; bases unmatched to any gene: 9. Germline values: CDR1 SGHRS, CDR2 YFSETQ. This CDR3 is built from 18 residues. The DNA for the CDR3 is TGCGCCAGCAGCTTGGCCTCTAGCGGGGGGGCCTGGGACAATGAGCAGTTCTTC. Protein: CASSLASSGGAWDNEQFF.

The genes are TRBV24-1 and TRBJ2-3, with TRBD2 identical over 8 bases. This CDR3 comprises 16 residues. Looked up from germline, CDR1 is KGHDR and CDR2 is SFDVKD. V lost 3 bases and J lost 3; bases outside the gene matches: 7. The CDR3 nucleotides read TGTGCCACCAGTGATCACGGACTAGCAGGTACAGATACGCAGTATTTT. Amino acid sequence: CATSDHGLAGTDTQYF.

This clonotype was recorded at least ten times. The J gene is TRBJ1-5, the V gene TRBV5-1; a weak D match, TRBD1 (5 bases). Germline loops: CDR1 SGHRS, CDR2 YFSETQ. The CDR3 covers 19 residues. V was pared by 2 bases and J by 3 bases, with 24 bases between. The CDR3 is CASSLAAPGGIRDNQPQHF. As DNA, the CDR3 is TGCGCCAGCAGCTTAGCGGCTCCGGGTGGGATCAGGGACAATCAGCCCCAGCATTTT.

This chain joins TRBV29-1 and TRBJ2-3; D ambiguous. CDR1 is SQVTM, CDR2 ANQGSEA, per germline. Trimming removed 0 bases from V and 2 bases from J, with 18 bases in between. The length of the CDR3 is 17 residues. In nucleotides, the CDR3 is TGCAGCGTTGAAGATCGCGTCAACCAATCCCCCACAGATACGCAGTATTTT. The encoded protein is CSVEDRVNQSPTDTQYF.

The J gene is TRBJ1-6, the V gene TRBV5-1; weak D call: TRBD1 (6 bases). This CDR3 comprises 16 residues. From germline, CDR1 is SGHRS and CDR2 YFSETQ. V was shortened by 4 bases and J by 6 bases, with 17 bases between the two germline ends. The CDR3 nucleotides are TGCGCCAGCAGCAGAGAAGGACAGTTTCTTAATTCACCCCTCCACTTT. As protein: CASSREGQFLNSPLHF.

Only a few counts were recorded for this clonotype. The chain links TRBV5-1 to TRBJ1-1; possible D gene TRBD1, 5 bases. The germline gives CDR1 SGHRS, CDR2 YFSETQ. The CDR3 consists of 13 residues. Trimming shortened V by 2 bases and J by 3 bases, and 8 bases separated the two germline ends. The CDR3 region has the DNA TGCGCCAGCAGCTTTGTAGGGGACACTGAAGCTTTCTTT. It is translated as CASSFVGDTEAFF. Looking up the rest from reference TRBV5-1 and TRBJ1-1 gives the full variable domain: KAGVTQTPRYLIKTRGQQVTLSCSPISGHRSVSWYQQTPGQGLQFLFEYFSETQRNKGNFPGRFSGRQFSNSRSEMNVSTLELGDSALYLCASSFVGDTEAFFGQGTRLTVV.

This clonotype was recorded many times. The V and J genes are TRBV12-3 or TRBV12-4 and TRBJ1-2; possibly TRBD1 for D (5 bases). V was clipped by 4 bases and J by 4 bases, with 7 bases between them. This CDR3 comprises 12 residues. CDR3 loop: CASSSRVYGYTF. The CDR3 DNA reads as TGTGCCAGCAGTTCCAGGGTCTATGGCTACACCTTC.

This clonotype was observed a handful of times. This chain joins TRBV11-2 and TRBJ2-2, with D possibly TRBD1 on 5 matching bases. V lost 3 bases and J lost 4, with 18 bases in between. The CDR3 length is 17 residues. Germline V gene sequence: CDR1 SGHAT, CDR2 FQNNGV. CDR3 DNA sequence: TGTGCCAGCAGCTTGGATCAGGGCGTTAAGGGCACCGGGGAGCTGTTTTTT. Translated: CASSLDQGVKGTGELFF. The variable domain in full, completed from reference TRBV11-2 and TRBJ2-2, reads EAGVAQSPRYKIIEKRQSVAFWCNPISGHATLYWYQQILGQGPKLLIQFQNNGVVDDSQLPKDRFSAERLKGVDSTLKIQPAKLEDSAVYLCASSLDQGVKGTGELFFGEGSRLTVL.

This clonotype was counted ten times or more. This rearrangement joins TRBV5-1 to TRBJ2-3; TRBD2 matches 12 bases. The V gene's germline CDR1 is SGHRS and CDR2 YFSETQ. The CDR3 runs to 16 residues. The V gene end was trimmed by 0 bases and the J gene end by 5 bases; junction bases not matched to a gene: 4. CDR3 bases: TGCGCCAGCAGCTTGGTCCTAGCGGGGGGGCAAGATACGCAGTATTTT. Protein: CASSLVLAGGQDTQYF.

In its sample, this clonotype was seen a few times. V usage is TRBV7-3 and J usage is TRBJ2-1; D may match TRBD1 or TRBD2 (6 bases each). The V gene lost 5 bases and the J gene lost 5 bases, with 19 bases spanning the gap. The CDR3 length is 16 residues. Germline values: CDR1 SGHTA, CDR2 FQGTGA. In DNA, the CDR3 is TGTGCCAGCAGCCCCCACGGGGGCGGGGTTAACAATGAGCAGTTCTTC. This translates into CASSPHGGGVNNEQFF.

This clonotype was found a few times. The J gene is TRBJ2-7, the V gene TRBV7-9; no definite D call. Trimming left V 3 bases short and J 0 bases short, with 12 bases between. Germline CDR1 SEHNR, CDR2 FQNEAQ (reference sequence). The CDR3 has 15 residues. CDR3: CASSLRTQSSYEQYF. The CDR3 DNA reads TGTGCCAGCAGCTTGAGGACCCAGAGCTCCTACGAGCAGTACTTC.

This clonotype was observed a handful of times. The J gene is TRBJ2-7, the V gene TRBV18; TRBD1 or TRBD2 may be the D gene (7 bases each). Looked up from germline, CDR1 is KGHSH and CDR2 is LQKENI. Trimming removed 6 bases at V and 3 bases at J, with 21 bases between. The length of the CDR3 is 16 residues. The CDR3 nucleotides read TGTGCCAGCTCCCAACCAGACAGGGAGGGAAACTACGAGCAGTACTTC. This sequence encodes CASSQPDREGNYEQYF.

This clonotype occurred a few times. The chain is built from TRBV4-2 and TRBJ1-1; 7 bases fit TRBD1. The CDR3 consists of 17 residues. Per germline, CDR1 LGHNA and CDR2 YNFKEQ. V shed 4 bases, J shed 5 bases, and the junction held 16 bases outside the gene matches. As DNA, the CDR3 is TGTGCCAGCAGCCTATACCACGGAGGGGGCCGAGGGACTGAAGCTTTCTTT. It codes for CASSLYHGGGRGTEAFF.

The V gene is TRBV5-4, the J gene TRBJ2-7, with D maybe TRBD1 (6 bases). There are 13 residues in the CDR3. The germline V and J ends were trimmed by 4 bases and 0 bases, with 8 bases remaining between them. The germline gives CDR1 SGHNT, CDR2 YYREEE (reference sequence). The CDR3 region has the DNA TGTGCCAGCAGCCGGGACAACTCCTACGAGCAGTACTTC. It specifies CASSRDNSYEQYF.

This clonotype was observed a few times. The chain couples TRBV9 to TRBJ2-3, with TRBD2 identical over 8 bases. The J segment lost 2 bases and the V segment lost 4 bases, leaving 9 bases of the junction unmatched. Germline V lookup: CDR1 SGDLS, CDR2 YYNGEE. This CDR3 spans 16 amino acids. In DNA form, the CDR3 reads TGTGCCAGCAGCCCATCGGCGGGAGGTAACACAGATACGCAGTATTTT. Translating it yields CASSPSAGGNTDTQYF.

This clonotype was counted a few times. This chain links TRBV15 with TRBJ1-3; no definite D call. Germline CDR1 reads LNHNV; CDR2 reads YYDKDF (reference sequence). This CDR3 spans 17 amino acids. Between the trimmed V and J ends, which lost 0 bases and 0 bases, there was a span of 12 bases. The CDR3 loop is CATSRDRAGLSGNTIYF. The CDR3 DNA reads TGTGCCACCAGCAGAGATCGGGCGGGCCTCTCTGGAAACACCATATATTTT.

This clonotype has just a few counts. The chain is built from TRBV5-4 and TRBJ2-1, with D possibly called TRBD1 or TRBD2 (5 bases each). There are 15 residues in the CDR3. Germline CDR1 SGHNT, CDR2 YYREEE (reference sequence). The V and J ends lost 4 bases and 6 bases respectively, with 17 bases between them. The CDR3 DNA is TGTGCCAGCAGCCGCTGGGGCAAGGGAGTCAATGAGCAGTTCTTC. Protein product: CASSRWGKGVNEQFF.